Below, one T cell receptor beta chain is given with its context. Its target is not known. The sample originates from a study of CD8 T cells in ankylosing spondylitis. General study findings and limits: Typical of ankylosing spondylitis blood, it appeared, was a TCR beta motif of several highly homologous variants.

One entry per CDR3 protein results from TCRdb running MiXCR on the 5' RACE reads. The sample carries some 87,000 distinct CDR3 sequences, approximately 30% recorded once. This receptor was taken from a male donor with ankylosing spondylitis or in good health (not recorded which). The sequenced material came from blood, either unsorted or a sorted T cell fraction (not recorded which).

The CDR3 DNA follows: TGTGCCAGCAGTTCCGGGACAGGGTCCACAAATCAGCCCCAGCATTTT. It translates to CASSSGTGSTNQPQHF. The chain links TRBV12-3 or TRBV12-4 to TRBJ1-5; 9 nucleotides align to TRBD1. Trimming cost V 4 bases and J 4 bases; bases outside gene matches: 8. The CDR3 runs 16 residues.